This T cell receptor (beta chain) was identified during a study of cytotoxic CD8 clonotypes in ibrutinib-treated CLL. Overall study findings and caveats: Sampling times differed between sustained-remission and progressing patients. Under treatment, the uncommon public clonotypes either contracted or remained stable.

As to this clone: Its target is not known.

This CDR3 is built from 14 residues. In germline, CDR1 is MNHEY, CDR2 SMNVEV (reference sequence). V was pared by 2 bases and J by 0 bases, with 7 bases between. Generated by immunoSEQ multiplex PCR, the TCRdb table keeps only in-frame clones and is missing some. The sample has approximately 150,000 clones, about 80% seen once. Sequenced material: PBMCs, taken after 12 months of ibrutinib treatment. This TCR came from a human donor with chronic lymphocytic leukemia. V is TRBV27 and J is TRBJ1-1; D unresolved. Here the CDR3 DNA reads TGTGCCAGCAGTTTAGCGGGTATGAACACTGAAGCTTTCTTT. Protein: CASSLAGMNTEAFF.